This T cell receptor beta chain derives from a study of cytomegalovirus exposure and HLA in healthy donors. Study conclusions and caveats: When analyzed later, a missense DCLRE1C variant was found to be linked to TCR beta V- and J-gene trimming. In a later analysis, at a false discovery rate of 0.05, roughly 17,000 TCR beta sequences were associated with HLA alleles.

This clone was counted a few times. Its antigen is not known. V was cut by 0 bases and J by 8 bases, with 5 bases left in between. Germline-derived CDR1 and CDR2 are WNHNN and SYGVQD (reference sequence). CDR3 size: 12 residues. The PCR ran on 60 Vbeta and 13 Jbeta primers. The method was immunoSEQ multiplex PCR; TCRdb's version includes in-frame clones alone and lacks a portion of them. The sample holds 180,000 or so clones; roughly four fifths are singletons and the top ten take roughly 4.4%. The specimen sequenced was PBMCs. The receptor was derived from a woman under 30 in good health and CMV-seropositive. The chain employs TRBV10-1 and TRBJ2-4; D not certain. The CDR3 DNA is TGCGCCAGCAGTGAGTCGAGTTACATTCAGTACTTC. It yields the protein CASSESSYIQYF.